The 21 T cell receptor beta chains given below trace back to one sample, sequenced in a study of blood T cell repertoires in COVID-19. This table comes from immunoSEQ multiplex PCR, and its TCRdb copy is limited to in-frame clones, with some not included. The sample yields about 140,000 clones, 70% to 80% seen once. Sequencing was done on a sample of peripheral blood. All receptors derive from a man in his 60s with acute or convalescent COVID-19.

The chain recombines TRBV9 with TRBJ1-3, with TRBD1 as a possible D gene (5 bases). Between the trimmed V and J ends, which lost 2 bases and 0 bases, there was a span of 9 bases. This CDR3 has 15 amino acids. Germline V gives CDR1 SGDLS, CDR2 YYNGEE. This CDR3 is CASSVGTTSGNTIYF. CDR3 coding DNA: TGTGCCAGCAGCGTGGGGACTACCTCTGGAAACACCATATATTTT.

The chain recombines TRBV5-1 with TRBJ1-4; 9 bases line up with TRBD1. Per the germline V gene, CDR1 is SGHRS and CDR2 is YFSETQ. V gave up 4 bases and J gave up 7 bases; unmatched junction bases: 8. The CDR3 is 15 residues long. This CDR3 is CASSRGQGGGEKLFF. In DNA form, the CDR3 reads TGCGCCAGCAGCCGGGGACAGGGCGGTGGTGAAAAACTGTTTTTT. The full variable domain, in which reference TRBV5-1 and TRBJ1-4 provide the parts outside the CDR3, is KAGVTQTPRYLIKTRGQQVTLSCSPISGHRSVSWYQQTPGQGLQFLFEYFSETQRNKGNFPGRFSGRQFSNSRSEMNVSTLELGDSALYLCASSRGQGGGEKLFFGSGTQLSVL.

The chain is built from TRBV28 and TRBJ2-2; D may be TRBD1 (8 bases). Germline loops: CDR1 MDHEN, CDR2 SYDVKM. The CDR3 length is 16 residues. V was pared by 4 bases and J by 0 bases, with 12 bases between. CDR3 sequence: CASSSTGGANTGELFF. As DNA, the CDR3 is TGTGCCAGCAGTTCTACAGGGGGGGCGAACACCGGGGAGCTGTTTTTT.

The rearrangement links TRBV18 to TRBJ2-3; TRBD1 matches 7 bases. J gave up 1 base and V 0 bases, and 4 bases lay outside the gene matches. CDR3 length: 16 amino acids. Germline V gene sequence: CDR1 KGHSH, CDR2 LQKENI. The CDR3 is CASSPPRGQGTDTQYF. For the CDR3, the DNA is TGTGCCAGCTCACCACCGAGGGGGCAAGGCACAGATACGCAGTATTTT.

This chain links TRBV29-1 with TRBJ1-5; tentative D call: TRBD1 (5 bases). V was trimmed by 6 bases and J by 11 bases, leaving 14 bases between them. The CDR3 sequence is 11 residues long. Looked up from germline, CDR1 is SQVTM and CDR2 is ANQGSEA. The CDR3 sequence is CSVDDAGTQHF. As DNA, the CDR3 is TGCAGCGTAGATGATGCAGGGACCCAGCATTTT. Full variable domain (rest looked up from reference TRBV29-1 and TRBJ1-5): SAVISQKPSRDICQRGTSLTIQCQVDSQVTMMFWYRQQPGQSLTLIATANQGSEATYESGFVIDKFPISRPNLTFSTLTVSNMSPEDSSIYLCSVDDAGTQHFGDGTRLSIL.

The genes are TRBV21-1 and TRBJ2-6; the tabulated D call, TRBD1, remains unverified against the DNA. TRBV21-1 represents a pseudogene. This CDR3 is 15 amino acids long. CDR3 protein: CASSKVQGKVSVLTF. The CDR3, as DNA: TGTGCCAGCAGCAAAGTGCAGGGCAAAGTATCCGTCCTGACTTTC.

The J gene is TRBJ2-5, the V gene TRBV10-3; D remains unclear. Germline CDR1 ENHRY, CDR2 SYGVKD. This CDR3 contains 12 residues. V lost 5 bases, J lost 1 base, and 5 bases lay in between. The DNA for the CDR3 is TGTGCCATCAGTTCTACCCAAGAGACCCAGTACTTC. Amino acid sequence: CAISSTQETQYF.

The chain joins TRBV28 to TRBJ2-7; D is uncertain. Germline CDR1 is MDHEN and CDR2 is SYDVKM. CDR3 size: 15 residues. The ends were cut back, 6 bases at V and 2 bases at J, with 17 bases in the middle. The CDR3 DNA follows: TGTGCCAGCAGCCCCCCCCGAGCGTGGGCCTACGAGCAGTACTTC. Encoded protein: CASSPPRAWAYEQYF.

This clone was seen a few times. Written as DNA, the CDR3 is TGTGCCAGCAGCTTAGTCCCCTTACAGGGGGCTAGCACAGATACGCAGTATTTT. Encoded protein: CASSLVPLQGASTDTQYF. This rearrangement joins TRBV7-2 to TRBJ2-3; TRBD1 matches at 9 bases. Germline V gene sequence: CDR1 SGHTA, CDR2 FQGNSA. V shed 1 base, J shed 0 bases, and the junction held 8 bases outside the gene matches. The CDR3 covers 18 residues.

This clone was picked up many times. As DNA, the CDR3 is TGCAGCGTTGCAGGGCGAGTCACCCACGAGCAGTACTTC. The encoded protein is CSVAGRVTHEQYF. This rearrangement joins TRBV29-1 to TRBJ2-7, with TRBD1 as a possible D gene (5 bases). Germline V gives CDR1 SQVTM, CDR2 ANQGSEA. The V end lost 4 bases, the J end lost 5 bases, and 15 bases lay between the germline ends. The CDR3 is made up of 13 amino acids.

The chain couples TRBV30 to TRBJ2-2, with 7 nucleotides matching TRBD2. Germline CDR1 and CDR2: GTSNPN and SVGIG (reference sequence). V dropped 5 bases and J dropped 6; count of bases not matched to a gene: 15. The CDR3 sequence is 16 residues long. The CDR3 DNA reads TGTGCCTGGGGTGGCCTAGCGGACTTTAAACCCGGGGAGCTGTTTTTT. Encoded protein: CAWGGLADFKPGELFF.

The sample holds a few counts of this clone. V is TRBV3-1 (or the pseudogene TRBV3-2) and J is TRBJ2-1; D gene ambiguous. The germline CDR1 and CDR2 sequences are LGHDT and YNNKEL (reference sequence). The CDR3 runs 15 residues. Trimming removed 1 base from V and 0 bases from J, with 7 bases in between. The CDR3 protein is CASSQAIDSYNEQFF. In nucleotides, the CDR3 is TGTGCCAGCAGCCAAGCAATAGACTCCTACAATGAGCAGTTCTTC.

This chain uses TRBV28 with TRBJ2-1; 11 bases line up with TRBD1. The V segment lost 6 bases and the J segment 5 bases; nucleotides outside the gene matches: 3. The CDR3 covers 14 residues. CDR1 and CDR2 (germline): MDHEN, SYDVKM. CDR3: CASRGQGDNNEQFF. The CDR3 DNA follows: TGTGCCAGCAGGGGACAGGGGGACAACAATGAGCAGTTCTTC.

The chain has TRBV10-3 and TRBJ2-2, with 11 bases lining up with TRBD2. CDR1 is ENHRY, CDR2 SYGVKD, per germline. The length of the CDR3 is 15 residues. The junction had 10 bases not matched to a gene; V was cut back by 10 bases and J by 6 bases. The CDR3 sequence: CATRATSGIAGELFF. DNA of the CDR3: TGTGCCACAAGGGCGACTAGCGGGATAGCCGGGGAGCTGTTTTTT.

The chain is built from TRBV5-4 and TRBJ1-3; tentative D call: TRBD1 (6 bases). Germline loops: CDR1 SGHNT, CDR2 YYREEE (reference sequence). The CDR3 sequence is 15 residues long. V lost 5 bases and J lost 2, with 14 bases in between. CDR3: CASSFAGATGNTIYF. The CDR3 DNA is TGTGCCAGCAGTTTCGCGGGGGCGACTGGAAACACCATATATTTT. Combining the CDR3 with reference TRBV5-4 and TRBJ1-3 gives the whole variable domain ETGVTQSPTHLIKTRGQQVTLRCSSQSGHNTVSWYQQALGQGPQFIFQYYREEENGRGNFPPRFSGLQFPNYSSELNVNALELDDSALYLCASSFAGATGNTIYFGEGSWLTVV.

V gene TRBV6-5 combines with J gene TRBJ1-1; 8 bases fit TRBD1. This CDR3 spans 15 amino acids. Germline CDR1 is MNHEY and CDR2 is SVGAGI. J was trimmed by 5 bases and V by 0 bases; bases with no gene match: 5. The CDR3 nucleotides read TGTGCCAGCAGTTACTCGACAGGGGTGGGGACTGAAGCTTTCTTT. Amino acid sequence: CASSYSTGVGTEAFF.

This chain links TRBV7-2 with TRBJ1-6; D may be TRBD1 (5 bases). CDR1 and CDR2 from the germline V gene are SGHTA and FQGNSA. Trimming took 4 bases from V and 2 from J, leaving 12 bases between them. CDR3 size: 16 residues. This CDR3 is CASSSPQGAYNSPLHF. CDR3 in DNA: TGTGCCAGCAGCTCCCCGCAGGGTGCCTATAATTCACCCCTCCACTTT.

The rearrangement links TRBV29-1 to TRBJ2-5; 9 nucleotides match TRBD1. Germline CDR1 SQVTM, CDR2 ANQGSEA. CDR3 length: 14 residues. The J segment lost 5 bases and the V segment lost 4 bases, leaving 8 bases of the junction unmatched. The CDR3 region is CSVVPQGARETQYF. The DNA for the CDR3 is TGCAGCGTTGTACCACAGGGGGCTAGGGAGACCCAGTACTTC.

V is TRBV6-6 and J is TRBJ1-4; D may be TRBD1 (6 bases). CDR1 MNHNY and CDR2 SVGAGI come from the germline V gene (reference sequence). The CDR3 has 14 residues. V lost 6 bases and J lost 7, with 15 bases in between. The CDR3 protein is CASSPRGGGEKLFF. In DNA, the CDR3 is TGTGCCAGCAGCCCTCGGGGGGGCGGTGAAAAACTGTTTTTT.

V and J are TRBV11-2 and TRBJ2-1; 7 nucleotides agree with TRBD2. Trimming removed 5 bases from V and 5 bases from J; junction bases left unmatched: 9. Germline V CDR1 and CDR2: SGHAT, FQNNGV. The CDR3 is made up of 15 amino acids. CDR3 region: CASSLRGSLNNEQFF. DNA for the CDR3: TGTGCCAGCAGCCTACGCGGGAGCCTTAACAATGAGCAGTTCTTC.

The CDR3 region has the DNA TGTGCCAGCAGTTCCACTCCCCCCCCCGGGGAGCTGTTTTTT. As protein: CASSSTPPPGELFF. The gene calls are TRBV6-2 or TRBV6-3 and TRBJ2-2; no firm D call. V lost 4 bases, J lost 6 bases, and 12 bases lay in between. The germline gives CDR1 MNHEY, CDR2 SVGEGT. This CDR3 has 14 residues.